This T cell receptor (beta chain) came from a study of blood T cell repertoires in COVID-19. CDR3 length equals 16 residues. V dropped 1 base and J dropped 6 bases, with 17 bases sitting between them. Germline CDR1 SGHTA, CDR2 FQGTGA. Under the authors' procedure: Nucleated cell number was recorded as an estimate derived from reference gene primer amplification. The method was immunoSEQ multiplex PCR; TCRdb's version includes in-frame clones alone and lacks a portion of them. Clonal size and the V and J genes are those of that table, whereas D and trimming came from the DNA. In the table there are about 98,000 clones, around 81% of which are singletons.

Sequenced: peripheral blood. V is TRBV7-3 and J is TRBJ2-3; unclear D gene. This clonotype was sampled from a man aged 55 to 70 with acute or convalescent COVID-19. The CDR3 DNA follows: TGTGCCAGCAGCTTAAACCCCCCGCCCGCGACTGATACGCAGTATTTT. This translates into CASSLNPPPATDTQYF.